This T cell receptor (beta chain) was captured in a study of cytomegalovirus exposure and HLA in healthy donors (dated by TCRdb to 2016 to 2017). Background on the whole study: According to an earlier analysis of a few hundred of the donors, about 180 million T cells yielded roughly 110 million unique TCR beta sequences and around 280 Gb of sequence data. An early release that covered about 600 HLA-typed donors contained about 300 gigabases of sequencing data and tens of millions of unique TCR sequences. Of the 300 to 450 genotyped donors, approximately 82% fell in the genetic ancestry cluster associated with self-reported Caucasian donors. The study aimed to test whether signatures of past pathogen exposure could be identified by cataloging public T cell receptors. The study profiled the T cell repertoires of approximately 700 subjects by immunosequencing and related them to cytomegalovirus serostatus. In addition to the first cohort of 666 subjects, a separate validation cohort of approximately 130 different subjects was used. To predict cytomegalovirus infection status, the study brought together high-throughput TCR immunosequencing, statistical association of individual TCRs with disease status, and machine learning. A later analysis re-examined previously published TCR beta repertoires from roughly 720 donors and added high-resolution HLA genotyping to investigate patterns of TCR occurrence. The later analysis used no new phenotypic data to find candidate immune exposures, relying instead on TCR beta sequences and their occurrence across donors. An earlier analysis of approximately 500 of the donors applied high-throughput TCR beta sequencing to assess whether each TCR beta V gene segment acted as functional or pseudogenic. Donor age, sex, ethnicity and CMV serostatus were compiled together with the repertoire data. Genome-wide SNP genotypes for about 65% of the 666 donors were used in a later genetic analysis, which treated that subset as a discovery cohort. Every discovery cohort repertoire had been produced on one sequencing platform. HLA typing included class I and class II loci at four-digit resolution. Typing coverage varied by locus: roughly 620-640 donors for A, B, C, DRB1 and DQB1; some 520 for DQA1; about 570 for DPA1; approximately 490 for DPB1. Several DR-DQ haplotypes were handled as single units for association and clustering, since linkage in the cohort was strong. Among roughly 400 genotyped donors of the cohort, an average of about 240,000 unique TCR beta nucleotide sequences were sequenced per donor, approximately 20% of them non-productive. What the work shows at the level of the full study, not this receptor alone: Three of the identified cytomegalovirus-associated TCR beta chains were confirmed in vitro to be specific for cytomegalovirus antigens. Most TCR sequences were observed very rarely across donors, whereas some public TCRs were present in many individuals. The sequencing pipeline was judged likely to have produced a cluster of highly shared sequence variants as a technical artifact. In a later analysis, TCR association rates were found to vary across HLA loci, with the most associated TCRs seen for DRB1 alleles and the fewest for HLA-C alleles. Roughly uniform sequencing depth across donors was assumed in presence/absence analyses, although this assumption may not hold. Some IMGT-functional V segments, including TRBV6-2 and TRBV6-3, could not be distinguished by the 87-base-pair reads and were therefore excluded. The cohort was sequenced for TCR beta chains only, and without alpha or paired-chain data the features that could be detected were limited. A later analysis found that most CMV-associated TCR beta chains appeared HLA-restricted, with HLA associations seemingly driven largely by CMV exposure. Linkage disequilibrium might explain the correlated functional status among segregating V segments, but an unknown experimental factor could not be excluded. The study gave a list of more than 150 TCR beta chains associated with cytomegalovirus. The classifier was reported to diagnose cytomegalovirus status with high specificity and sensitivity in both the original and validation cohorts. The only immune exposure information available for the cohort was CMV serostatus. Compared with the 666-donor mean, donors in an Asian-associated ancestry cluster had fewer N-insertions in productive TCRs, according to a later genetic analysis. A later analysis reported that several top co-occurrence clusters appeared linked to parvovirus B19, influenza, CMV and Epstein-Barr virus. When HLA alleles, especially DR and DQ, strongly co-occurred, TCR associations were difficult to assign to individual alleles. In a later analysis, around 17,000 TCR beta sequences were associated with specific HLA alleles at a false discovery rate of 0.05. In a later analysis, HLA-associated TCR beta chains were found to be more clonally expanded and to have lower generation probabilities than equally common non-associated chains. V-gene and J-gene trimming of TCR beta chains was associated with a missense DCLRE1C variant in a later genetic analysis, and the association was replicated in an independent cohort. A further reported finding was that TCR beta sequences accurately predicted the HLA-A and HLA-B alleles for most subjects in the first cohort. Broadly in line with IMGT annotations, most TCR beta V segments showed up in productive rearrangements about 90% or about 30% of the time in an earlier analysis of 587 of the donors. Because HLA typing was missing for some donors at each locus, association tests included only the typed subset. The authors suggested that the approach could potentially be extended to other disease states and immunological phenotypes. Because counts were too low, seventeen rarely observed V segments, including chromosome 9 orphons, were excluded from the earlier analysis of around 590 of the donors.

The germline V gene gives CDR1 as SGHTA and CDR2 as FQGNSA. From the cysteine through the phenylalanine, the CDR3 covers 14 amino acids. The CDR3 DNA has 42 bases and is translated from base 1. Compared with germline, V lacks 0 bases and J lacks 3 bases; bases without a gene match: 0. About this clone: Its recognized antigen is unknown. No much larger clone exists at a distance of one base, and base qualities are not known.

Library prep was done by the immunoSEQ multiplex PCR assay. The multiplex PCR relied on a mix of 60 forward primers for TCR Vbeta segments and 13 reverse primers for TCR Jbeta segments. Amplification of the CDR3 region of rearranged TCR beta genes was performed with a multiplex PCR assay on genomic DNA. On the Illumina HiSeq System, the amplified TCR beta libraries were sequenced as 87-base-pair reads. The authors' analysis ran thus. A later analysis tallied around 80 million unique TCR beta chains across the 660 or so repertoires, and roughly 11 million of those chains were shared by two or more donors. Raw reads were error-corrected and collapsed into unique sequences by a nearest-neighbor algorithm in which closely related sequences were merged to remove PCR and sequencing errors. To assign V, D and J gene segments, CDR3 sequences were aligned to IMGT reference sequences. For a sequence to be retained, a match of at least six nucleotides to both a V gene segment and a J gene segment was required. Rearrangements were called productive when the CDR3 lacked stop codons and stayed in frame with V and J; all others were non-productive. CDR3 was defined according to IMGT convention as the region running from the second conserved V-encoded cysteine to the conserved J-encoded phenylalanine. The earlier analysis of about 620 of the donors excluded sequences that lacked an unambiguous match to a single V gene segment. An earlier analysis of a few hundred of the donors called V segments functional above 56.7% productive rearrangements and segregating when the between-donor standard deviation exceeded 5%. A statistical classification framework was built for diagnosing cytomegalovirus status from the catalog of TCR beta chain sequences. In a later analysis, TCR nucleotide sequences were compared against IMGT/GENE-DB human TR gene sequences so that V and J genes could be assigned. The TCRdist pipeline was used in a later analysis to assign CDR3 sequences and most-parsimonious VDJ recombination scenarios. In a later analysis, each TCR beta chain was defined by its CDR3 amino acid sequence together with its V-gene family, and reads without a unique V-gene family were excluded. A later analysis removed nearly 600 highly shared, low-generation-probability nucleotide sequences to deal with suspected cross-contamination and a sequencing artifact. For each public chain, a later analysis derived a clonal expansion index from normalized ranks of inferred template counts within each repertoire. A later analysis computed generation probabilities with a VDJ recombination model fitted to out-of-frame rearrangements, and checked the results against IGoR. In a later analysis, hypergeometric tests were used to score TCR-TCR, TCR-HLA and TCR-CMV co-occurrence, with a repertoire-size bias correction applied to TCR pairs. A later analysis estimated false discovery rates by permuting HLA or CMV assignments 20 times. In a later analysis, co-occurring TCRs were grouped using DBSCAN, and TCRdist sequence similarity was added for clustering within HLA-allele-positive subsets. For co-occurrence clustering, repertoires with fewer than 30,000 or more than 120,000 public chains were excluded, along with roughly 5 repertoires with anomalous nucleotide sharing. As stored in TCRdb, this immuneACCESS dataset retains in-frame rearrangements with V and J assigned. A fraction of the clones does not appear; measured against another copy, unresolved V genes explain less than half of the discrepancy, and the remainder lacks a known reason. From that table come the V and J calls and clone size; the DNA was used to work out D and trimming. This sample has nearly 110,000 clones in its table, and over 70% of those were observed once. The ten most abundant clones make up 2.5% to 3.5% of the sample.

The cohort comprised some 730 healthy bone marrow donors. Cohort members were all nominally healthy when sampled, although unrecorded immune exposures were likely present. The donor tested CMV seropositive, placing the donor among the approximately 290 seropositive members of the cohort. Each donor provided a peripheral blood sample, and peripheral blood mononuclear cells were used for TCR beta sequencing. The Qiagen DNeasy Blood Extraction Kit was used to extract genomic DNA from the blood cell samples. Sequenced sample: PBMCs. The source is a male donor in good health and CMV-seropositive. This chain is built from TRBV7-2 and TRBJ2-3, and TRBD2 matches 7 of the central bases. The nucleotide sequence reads TGTGCCAGCAGCTTAGCGGGAGGGACAGATACGCAGTATTTT. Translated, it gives CASSLAGGTDTQYF. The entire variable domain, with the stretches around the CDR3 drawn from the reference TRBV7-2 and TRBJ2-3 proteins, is GAGVSQSPSNKVTEKGKDVELRCDPISGHTALYWYRQSLGQGLEFLIYFQGNSAPDKSGLPSDRFSAERTGGSVSTLTIQRTQQEDSAVYLCASSLAGGTDTQYFGPGTRLTVL.